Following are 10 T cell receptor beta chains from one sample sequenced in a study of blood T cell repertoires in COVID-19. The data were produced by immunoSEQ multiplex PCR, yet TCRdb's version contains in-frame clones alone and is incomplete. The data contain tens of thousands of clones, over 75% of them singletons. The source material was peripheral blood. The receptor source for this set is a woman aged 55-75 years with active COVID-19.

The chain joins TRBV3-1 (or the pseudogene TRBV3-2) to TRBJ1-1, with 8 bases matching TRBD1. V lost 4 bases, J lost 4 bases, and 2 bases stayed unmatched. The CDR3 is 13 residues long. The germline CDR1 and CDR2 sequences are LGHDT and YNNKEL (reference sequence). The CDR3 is CASSRTGGTEAFF. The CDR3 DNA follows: TGTGCCAGCAGCCGTACAGGGGGCACTGAAGCTTTCTTT.

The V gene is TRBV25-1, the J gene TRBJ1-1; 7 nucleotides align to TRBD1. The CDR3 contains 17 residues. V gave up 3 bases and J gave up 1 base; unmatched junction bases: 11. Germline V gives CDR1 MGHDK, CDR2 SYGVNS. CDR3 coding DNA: TGTGCCAGCAGTGATCCCCAAGACAGGGCGCGGAACACTGAAGCTTTCTTT. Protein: CASSDPQDRARNTEAFF.

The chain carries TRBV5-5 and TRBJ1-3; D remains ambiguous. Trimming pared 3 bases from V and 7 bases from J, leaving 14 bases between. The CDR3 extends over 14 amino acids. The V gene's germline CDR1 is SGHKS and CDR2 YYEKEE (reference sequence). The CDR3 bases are TGTGCCAGCAGCTCCACAAGGACTCGGAACACCATATATTTT. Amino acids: CASSSTRTRNTIYF.

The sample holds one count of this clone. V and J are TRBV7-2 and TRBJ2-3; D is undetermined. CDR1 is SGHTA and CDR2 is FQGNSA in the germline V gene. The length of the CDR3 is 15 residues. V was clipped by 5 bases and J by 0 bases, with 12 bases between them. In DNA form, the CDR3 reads TGTGCCAGCAGCCCTGACTGGTCTAGCACAGATACGCAGTATTTT. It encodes CASSPDWSSTDTQYF.

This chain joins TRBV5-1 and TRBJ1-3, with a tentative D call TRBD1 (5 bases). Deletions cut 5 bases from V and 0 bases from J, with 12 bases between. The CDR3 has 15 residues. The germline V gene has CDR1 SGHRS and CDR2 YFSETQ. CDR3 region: CASRTGGFSGNTIYF. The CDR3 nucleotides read TGCGCCAGCAGGACCGGGGGATTCTCTGGAAACACCATATATTTT.

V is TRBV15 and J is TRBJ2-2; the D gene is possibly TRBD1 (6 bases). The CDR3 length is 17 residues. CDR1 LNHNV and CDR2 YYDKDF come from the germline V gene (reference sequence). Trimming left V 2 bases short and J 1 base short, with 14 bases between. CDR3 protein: CATSRRNRDLNTGELFF. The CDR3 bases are TGTGCCACCAGCAGAAGAAACAGGGACCTGAACACCGGGGAGCTGTTTTTT.

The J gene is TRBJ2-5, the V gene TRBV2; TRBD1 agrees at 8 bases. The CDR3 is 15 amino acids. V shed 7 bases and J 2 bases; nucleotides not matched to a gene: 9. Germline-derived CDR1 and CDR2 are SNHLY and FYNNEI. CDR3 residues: CASKEDRGPQETQYF. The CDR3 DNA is TGTGCCAGCAAAGAAGACAGGGGCCCTCAAGAGACCCAGTACTTC.

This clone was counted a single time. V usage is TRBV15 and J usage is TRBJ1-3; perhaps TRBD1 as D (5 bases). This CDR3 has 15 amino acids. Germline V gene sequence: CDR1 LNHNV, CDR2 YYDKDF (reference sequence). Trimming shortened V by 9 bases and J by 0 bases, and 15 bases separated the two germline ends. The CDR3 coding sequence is TGTGCCACTTCGTATGGGACTCGCTCTGGAAACACCATATATTTT. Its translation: CATSYGTRSGNTIYF.

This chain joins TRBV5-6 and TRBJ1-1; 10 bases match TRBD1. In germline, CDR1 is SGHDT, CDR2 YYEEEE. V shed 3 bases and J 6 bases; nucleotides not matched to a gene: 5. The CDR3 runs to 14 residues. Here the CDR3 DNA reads TGTGCCAGCAGCTGGGACAGGGGAGTGGCTGAAGCTTTCTTT. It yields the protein CASSWDRGVAEAFF.

CDR3 residues: CASSEGQYGYTF. In nucleotides, the CDR3 is TGTGCCAGCAGTGAAGGGCAATATGGCTACACCTTC. The chain carries TRBV6-1 and TRBJ1-2; D gene ambiguous. The germline V gene encodes CDR1 MNHNS and CDR2 SASEGT. This CDR3 spans 12 amino acids. Trimming cost V 1 base and J 5 bases, with 5 bases left between them.